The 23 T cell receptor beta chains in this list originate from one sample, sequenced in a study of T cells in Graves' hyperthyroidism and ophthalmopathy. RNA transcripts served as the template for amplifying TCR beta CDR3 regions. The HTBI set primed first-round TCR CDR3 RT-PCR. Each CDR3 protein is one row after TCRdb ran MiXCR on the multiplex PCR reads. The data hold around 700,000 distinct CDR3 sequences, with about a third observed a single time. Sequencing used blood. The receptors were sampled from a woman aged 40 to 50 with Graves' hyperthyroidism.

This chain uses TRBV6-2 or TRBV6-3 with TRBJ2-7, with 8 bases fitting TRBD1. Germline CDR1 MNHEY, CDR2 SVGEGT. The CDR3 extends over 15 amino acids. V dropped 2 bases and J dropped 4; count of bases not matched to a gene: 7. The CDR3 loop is CASSYDGQGLYEQYF. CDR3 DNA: TGTGCCAGCAGTTACGACGGACAGGGTCTGTACGAGCAGTACTTC.

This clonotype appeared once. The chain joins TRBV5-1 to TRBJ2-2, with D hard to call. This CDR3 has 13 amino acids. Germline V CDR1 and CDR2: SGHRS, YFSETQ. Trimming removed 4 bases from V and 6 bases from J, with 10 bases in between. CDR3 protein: CASSHERAGELFF. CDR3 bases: TGCGCCAGCAGCCATGAACGGGCCGGGGAGCTGTTTTTT.

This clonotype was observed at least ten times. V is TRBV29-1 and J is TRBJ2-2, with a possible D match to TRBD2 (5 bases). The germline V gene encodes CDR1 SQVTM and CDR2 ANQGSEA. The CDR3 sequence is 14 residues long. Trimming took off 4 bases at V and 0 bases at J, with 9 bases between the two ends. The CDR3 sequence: CSVVEVSNTGELFF. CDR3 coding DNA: TGCAGCGTTGTGGAGGTATCGAACACCGGGGAGCTGTTTTTT.

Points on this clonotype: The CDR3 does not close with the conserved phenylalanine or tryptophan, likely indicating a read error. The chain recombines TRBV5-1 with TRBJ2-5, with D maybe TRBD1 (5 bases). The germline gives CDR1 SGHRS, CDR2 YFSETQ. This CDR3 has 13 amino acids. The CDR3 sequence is CASSPQGIETQYS. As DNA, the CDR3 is TGTGCCAGCAGCCCTCAGGGTATTGAGACCCAGTACTCC.

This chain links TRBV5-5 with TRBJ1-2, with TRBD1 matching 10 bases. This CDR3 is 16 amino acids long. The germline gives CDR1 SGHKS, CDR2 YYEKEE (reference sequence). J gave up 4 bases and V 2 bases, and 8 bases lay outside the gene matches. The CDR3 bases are TGTGCCAGCAGCTTTGTGGGACAGGGGAATCTCTATGGCTACACCTTC. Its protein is CASSFVGQGNLYGYTF.

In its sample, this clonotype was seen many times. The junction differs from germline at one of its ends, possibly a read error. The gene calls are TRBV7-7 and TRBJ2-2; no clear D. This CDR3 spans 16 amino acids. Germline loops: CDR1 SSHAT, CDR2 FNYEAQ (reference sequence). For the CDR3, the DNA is TGTGCTAGCAGCCAGCTGGGGATGGGGTACACCGGGGAGCTGTTTTTT. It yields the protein CASSQLGMGYTGELFF.

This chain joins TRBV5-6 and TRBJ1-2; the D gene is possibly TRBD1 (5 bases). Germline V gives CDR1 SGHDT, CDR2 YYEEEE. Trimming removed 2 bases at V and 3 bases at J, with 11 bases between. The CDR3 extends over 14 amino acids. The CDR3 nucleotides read TGTGCCAGCAGCTTCGGGGGATCGGACTATGGCTACACCTTC. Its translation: CASSFGGSDYGYTF.

The CDR3 DNA is TGTGCCAGCAGTTACAGTCGGGGCAAAGAGGTCGAGCAGTACTTC. Protein: CASSYSRGKEVEQYF. The V call is TRBV12-3 or TRBV12-4, the J call TRBJ2-7; tentatively, D is TRBD1 or TRBD2 (5 bases each). The CDR3 loop spans 15 amino acids. Trimming left V 4 bases short and J 6 bases short, with 19 bases between.

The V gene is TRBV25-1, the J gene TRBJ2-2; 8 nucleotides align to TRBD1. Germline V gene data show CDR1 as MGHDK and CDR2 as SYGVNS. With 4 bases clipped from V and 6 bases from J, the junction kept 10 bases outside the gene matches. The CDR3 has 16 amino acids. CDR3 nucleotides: TGTGCCAGCAGTGGGAGGACAGGGCCCAAATCCGGGGAGCTGTTTTTT. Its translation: CASSGRTGPKSGELFF.

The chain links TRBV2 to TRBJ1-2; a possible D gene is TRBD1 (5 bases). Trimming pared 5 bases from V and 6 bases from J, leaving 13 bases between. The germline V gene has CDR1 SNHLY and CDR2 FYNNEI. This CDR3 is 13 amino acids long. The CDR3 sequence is CASSSGSFHGYTF. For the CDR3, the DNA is TGTGCCAGCAGTTCAGGGTCTTTCCATGGCTACACCTTC. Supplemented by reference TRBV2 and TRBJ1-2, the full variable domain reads EPEVTQTPSHQVTQMGQEVILRCVPISNHLYFYWYRQILGQKVEFLVSFYNNEISEKSEIFDDQFSVERPDGSNFTLKIRSTKLEDSAMYFCASSSGSFHGYTFGSGTRLTVV.

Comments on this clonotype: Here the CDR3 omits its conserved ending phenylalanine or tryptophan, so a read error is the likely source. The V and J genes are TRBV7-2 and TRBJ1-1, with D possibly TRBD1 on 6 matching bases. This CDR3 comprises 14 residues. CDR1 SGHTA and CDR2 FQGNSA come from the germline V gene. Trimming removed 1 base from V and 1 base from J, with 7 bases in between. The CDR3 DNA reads TGTGCCAGCAGCTTAGTCAGGGGGAACACTGAAGCTTTCCTT. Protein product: CASSLVRGNTEAFL.

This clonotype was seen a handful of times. CDR3 nucleotide sequence: TGTGCTAGTGGTTTGGTAATCGGACAGGGCCTTAACGGCTACACCTTC. Translation: CASGLVIGQGLNGYTF. The rearrangement uses TRBV12-5 and TRBJ1-2; 8 positions agree with TRBD1. The V and J ends lost 0 bases and 8 bases, in that order; junction bases with no gene match: 11. The CDR3 spans 16 residues. Germline lookup yields CDR1 LGHNT and CDR2 FRNRAP.

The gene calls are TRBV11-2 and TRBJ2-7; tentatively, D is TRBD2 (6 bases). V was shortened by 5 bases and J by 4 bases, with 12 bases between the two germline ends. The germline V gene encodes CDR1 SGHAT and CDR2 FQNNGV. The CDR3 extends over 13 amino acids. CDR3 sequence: CASSPIGGYEQYF. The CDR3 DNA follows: TGTGCCAGCAGCCCCATCGGGGGTTACGAGCAGTACTTC.

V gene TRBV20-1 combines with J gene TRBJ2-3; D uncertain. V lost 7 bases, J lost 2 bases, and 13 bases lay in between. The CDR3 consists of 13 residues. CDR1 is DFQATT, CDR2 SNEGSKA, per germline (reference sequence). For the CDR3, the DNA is TGCAGTGTAAACGTCGTGTTCACAGATACGCAGTATTTT. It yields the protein CSVNVVFTDTQYF.

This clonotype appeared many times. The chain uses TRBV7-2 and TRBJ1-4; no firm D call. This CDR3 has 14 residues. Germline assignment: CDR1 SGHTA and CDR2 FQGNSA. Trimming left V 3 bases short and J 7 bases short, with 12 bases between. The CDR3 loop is CASSFSALTEKLFF. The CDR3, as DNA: TGTGCCAGCAGCTTCTCGGCCCTTACTGAAAAACTGTTTTTT.

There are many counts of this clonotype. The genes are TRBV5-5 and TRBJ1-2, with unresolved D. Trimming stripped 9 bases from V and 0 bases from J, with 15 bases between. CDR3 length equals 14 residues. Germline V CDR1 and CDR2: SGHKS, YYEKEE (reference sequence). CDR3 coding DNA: TGTGCCACCTCATCGCTGTTAGCTAACTATGGCTACACCTTC. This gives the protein CATSSLLANYGYTF.

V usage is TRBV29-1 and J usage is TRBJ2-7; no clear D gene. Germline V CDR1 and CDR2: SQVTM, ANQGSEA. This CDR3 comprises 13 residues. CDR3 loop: CRRKTVIHYEQYF. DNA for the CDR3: TGCAGAAGAAAGACGGTAATACACTACGAGCAGTACTTC.

The CDR3 coding sequence is TGTGCCAGCAGTCCAGCTCCGGGACATCCTAGCAATCAGCCCCAGCATTTT. Protein product: CASSPAPGHPSNQPQHF. The chain carries TRBV12-3 or TRBV12-4 and TRBJ1-5; perhaps TRBD1 as D (6 bases). Trimming cost V 5 bases and J 0 bases, with 17 bases left between them. The CDR3 runs 17 residues.

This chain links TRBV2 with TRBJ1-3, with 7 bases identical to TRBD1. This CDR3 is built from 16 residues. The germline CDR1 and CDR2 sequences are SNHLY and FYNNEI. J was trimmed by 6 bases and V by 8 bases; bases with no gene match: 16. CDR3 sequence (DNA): TGTGCCAGCCGTCTCAGGGGGGAAAACACTGAAAACACCATATATTTT. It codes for CASRLRGENTENTIYF.

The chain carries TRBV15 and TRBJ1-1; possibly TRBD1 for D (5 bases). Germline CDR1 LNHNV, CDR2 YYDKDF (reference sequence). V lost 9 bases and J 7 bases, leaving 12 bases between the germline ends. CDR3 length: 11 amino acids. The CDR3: CATGGRVEAFF. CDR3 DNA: TGTGCCACGGGGGGACGGGTTGAAGCTTTCTTT. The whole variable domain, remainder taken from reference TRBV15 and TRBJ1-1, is DAMVIQNPRYQVTQFGKPVTLSCSQTLNHNVMYWYQQKSSQAPKLLFHYYDKDFNNEADTPDNFQSRRPNTSFCFLDIRSPGLGDTAMYLCATGGRVEAFFGQGTRLTVV.

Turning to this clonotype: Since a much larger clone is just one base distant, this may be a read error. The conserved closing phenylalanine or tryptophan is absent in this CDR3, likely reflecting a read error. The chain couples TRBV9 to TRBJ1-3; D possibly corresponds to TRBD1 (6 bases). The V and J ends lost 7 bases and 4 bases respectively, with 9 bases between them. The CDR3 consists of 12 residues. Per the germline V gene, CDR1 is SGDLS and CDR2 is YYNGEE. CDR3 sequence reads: CASQGLGNTIYS. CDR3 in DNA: TGTGCCAGCCAGGGGCTGGGAAACACCATATATTCT.

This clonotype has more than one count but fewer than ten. The CDR3 bases are TGCGCCAGCAGCCAATCCCAGGGACACCCTTACACTGAAGCTTTCTTT. Protein sequence: CASSQSQGHPYTEAFF. V gene TRBV5-1 combines with J gene TRBJ1-1; a possible D gene is TRBD1 (6 bases). V was shortened by 4 bases and J by 3 bases, with 19 bases between the two germline ends. Germline CDR1 reads SGHRS; CDR2 reads YFSETQ. There are 16 residues in the CDR3.

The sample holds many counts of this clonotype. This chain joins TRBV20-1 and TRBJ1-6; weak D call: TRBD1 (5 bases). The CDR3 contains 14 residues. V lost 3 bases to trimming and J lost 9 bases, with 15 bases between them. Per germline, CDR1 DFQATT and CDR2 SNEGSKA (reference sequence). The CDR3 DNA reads TGCAGTGCTAGGGGGCTAGGGGCTTTTTCACCCCTCCACTTT. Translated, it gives CSARGLGAFSPLHF.